The next 27 T cell receptor beta chains were all read from a single sample in a study of early T cells in non-severe SARS-CoV-2 infection. MiXCR was run by TCRdb on the 5' RACE reads, yielding one entry per CDR3 protein. The sample lists 60,000 to 70,000 distinct CDR3 sequences, less than 9.5% occurring once. Material for sequencing was whole blood. Receptor source: an adult who was a healthcare worker with PCR-confirmed SARS-CoV-2 infection or an uninfected control (not recorded which).

CDR3 loop: CSATGLLREQYF. DNA of the CDR3: TGCAGTGCTACAGGGTTGTTACGCGAGCAGTACTTC. The rearrangement links TRBV20-1 to TRBJ2-7; tentative D call: TRBD1 (5 bases). The CDR3 runs to 12 residues. Germline V gene lookup returns CDR1 DFQATT and CDR2 SNEGSKA (reference sequence). The V gene lost 4 bases and the J gene lost 6 bases, with 13 bases spanning the gap.

This clonotype was seen a handful of times. V usage is TRBV5-4 and J usage is TRBJ2-3, with D hard to call. The germline V gene has CDR1 SGHNT and CDR2 YYREEE (reference sequence). Trimming removed 2 bases from V and 0 bases from J, with 10 bases in between. The CDR3 is 15 amino acids. As DNA, the CDR3 is TGTGCCAGCAGCTTCGTCTCCAGGAGCACAGATACGCAGTATTTT. Its translation: CASSFVSRSTDTQYF. Together with reference TRBV5-4 and TRBJ2-3, the CDR3 gives the full variable domain: ETGVTQSPTHLIKTRGQQVTLRCSSQSGHNTVSWYQQALGQGPQFIFQYYREEENGRGNFPPRFSGLQFPNYSSELNVNALELDDSALYLCASSFVSRSTDTQYFGPGTRLTVL.

This clonotype came up a few times. The chain is built from TRBV29-1 and TRBJ2-7; TRBD2 matches 9 bases. J was trimmed by 2 bases and V by 1 base; bases with no gene match: 3. CDR1 is SQVTM and CDR2 is ANQGSEA in the germline V gene. The CDR3 consists of 14 residues. The CDR3 nucleotides read TGCAGCGTTGAAGGTCTAGCGGGAACCTACGAGCAGTACTTC. This codes for CSVEGLAGTYEQYF.

In its sample, this clonotype was seen many times. The genes are TRBV29-1 and TRBJ2-7; D ambiguous. V was pared by 3 bases and J by 5 bases, with 11 bases between. The CDR3 is 12 amino acids. Germline CDR1 is SQVTM and CDR2 is ANQGSEA. CDR3 region: CSVDSDWDEQYF. Written as DNA, the CDR3 is TGCAGCGTTGACTCCGACTGGGACGAGCAGTACTTC.

The chain is built from TRBV24-1 and TRBJ2-3, with TRBD2 matching 8 bases. Looked up from germline, CDR1 is KGHDR and CDR2 is SFDVKD. Trimming cost V 5 bases and J 0 bases; bases outside gene matches: 3. CDR3 length: 15 amino acids. CDR3 DNA: TGTGCCACCAGTGGTAGCGGGACTAGCACAGATACGCAGTATTTT. Protein sequence: CATSGSGTSTDTQYF.

This clonotype was picked up many times. J is TRBJ2-1 and V is TRBV6-1, with D possibly being TRBD1 or TRBD2 (5 bases each). CDR1 and CDR2 from the germline V gene are MNHNS and SASEGT. The CDR3 runs to 12 residues. The germline V and J ends were trimmed by 7 bases and 4 bases, with 8 bases remaining between them. CDR3 in amino acids: CASIGAYNEQFF. CDR3 nucleotides: TGTGCCAGCATCGGGGCATACAATGAGCAGTTCTTC.

The table lists this clonotype with a few counts. V is TRBV18 and J is TRBJ2-7; the match to TRBD2 covers 10 bases. The CDR3 consists of 13 residues. V was pared by 7 bases and J by 5 bases, with 5 bases of the junction left unmatched. The V gene's germline CDR1 is KGHSH and CDR2 LQKENI. Written as DNA, the CDR3 is TGTGCCAGCTTGACTAGCGGGCTGAACGAGCAGTACTTC. It translates to CASLTSGLNEQYF. Full variable domain (remainder filled in from reference TRBV18 and TRBJ2-7): NAGVMQNPRHLVRRRGQEARLRCSPMKGHSHVYWYRQLPEEGLKFMVYLQKENIIDESGMPKERFSAEFPKEGPSILRIQQVVRGDSAAYFCASLTSGLNEQYFGPGTRLTVT.

The table lists this clonotype with a few counts. The V and J genes are TRBV18 and TRBJ2-1; unclear D gene. The V gene's germline CDR1 is KGHSH and CDR2 LQKENI. Between the trimmed V and J ends, which lost 1 base and 9 bases, there was a span of 10 bases. This CDR3 spans 13 amino acids. In DNA, the CDR3 is TGTGCCAGCTCACCACAAAGTGGTCCTGAGCAGTTCTTC. It encodes CASSPQSGPEQFF.

This chain uses TRBV29-1 with TRBJ2-1; 11 bases match TRBD1. This CDR3 comprises 14 residues. Germline CDR1 and CDR2: SQVTM and ANQGSEA. The junction had 8 bases not matched to a gene; V was cut back by 6 bases and J by 7 bases. The CDR3 is CSVLGQGAPNEQFF. CDR3 nucleotide sequence: TGCAGCGTCCTCGGACAGGGGGCCCCTAATGAGCAGTTCTTC.

J is TRBJ2-7 and V is TRBV7-2; 7 bases line up with TRBD1. The V gene end was trimmed by 6 bases and the J gene end by 6 bases; junction bases not matched to a gene: 11. This CDR3 region has 14 residues. Germline lookup yields CDR1 SGHTA and CDR2 FQGNSA. Here the CDR3 DNA reads TGTGCCAGCAGTCCGACAGGGCTGCCGGGCGAGCAGTACTTC. It is translated as CASSPTGLPGEQYF.

This clonotype was seen ten or more times. The chain is built from TRBV20-1 and TRBJ2-7; a possible D gene is TRBD2 (5 bases). Trimming shortened V by 0 bases and J by 0 bases, and 9 bases separated the two germline ends. The CDR3 contains 14 residues. Germline V gives CDR1 DFQATT, CDR2 SNEGSKA (reference sequence). The CDR3 DNA sequence: TGCAGTGCTAGAGATCGGGAAGCCTCCTACGAGCAGTACTTC. This codes for CSARDREASYEQYF.

The chain has TRBV6-5 and TRBJ2-1; D remains unclear. The CDR3 has 15 residues. The V end lost 5 bases, the J end lost 0 bases, and 11 bases lay between the germline ends. Germline V gene data show CDR1 as MNHEY and CDR2 as SVGAGI. Written as DNA, the CDR3 is TGTGCCAGCAGTCTTACCTCTAGCTCCTACAATGAGCAGTTCTTC. As protein: CASSLTSSSYNEQFF.

In its sample, this clonotype was seen a few times. CDR3 bases: TGTGCCAGCAGCGAATCAGGGGACTACGAGCAGTACTTC. Residues: CASSESGDYEQYF. The V gene is TRBV6-6, the J gene TRBJ2-7; a weak D match, TRBD1 (6 bases). Germline lookup yields CDR1 MNHNY and CDR2 SVGAGI (reference sequence). The CDR3 contains 13 residues. V lost 6 bases and J 3 bases, leaving 12 bases between the germline ends.

In this sample, this clonotype turned up a few times. The chain employs TRBV9 and TRBJ2-7; 8 bases line up with TRBD2. Per the germline V gene, CDR1 is SGDLS and CDR2 is YYNGEE. V gave up 3 bases and J gave up 6 bases; unmatched junction bases: 5. This CDR3 contains 13 residues. This CDR3 reads CASSARSGGEQYF. Here the CDR3 DNA reads TGTGCCAGCAGCGCGAGGAGCGGGGGCGAGCAGTACTTC.

In this sample, this clonotype turned up a few times. The DNA of the CDR3 is TGTGCCTCCCGGGACATGACCTACGAGCAGTACTTC. It yields the protein CASRDMTYEQYF. V usage is TRBV28 and J usage is TRBJ2-7; D might be TRBD1 (6 bases). The CDR3 loop spans 12 amino acids. Germline V gives CDR1 MDHEN, CDR2 SYDVKM. V lost 11 bases, J lost 2 bases, and 13 bases lay in between.

This clonotype turned up a few times. The DNA for the CDR3 is TGTGCCAGCATTAAGGCCGGGACTAGCGGGAGCGGGGGCTACAATGAGCAGTTCTTC. Amino acid sequence: CASIKAGTSGSGGYNEQFF. The rearrangement uses TRBV6-2 or TRBV6-3 and TRBJ2-1, with 14 nucleotides matching TRBD2. V shed 7 bases, J shed 3 bases, and the junction held 14 bases outside the gene matches. The CDR3 totals 19 residues. The germline V gene encodes CDR1 MNHEY and CDR2 SVGEGT.

The rearrangement joins TRBV3-1 to TRBJ1-1; 7 bases match TRBD1. This CDR3 contains 14 residues. CDR1 is LGHDT and CDR2 is YNNKEL in the germline V gene (reference sequence). The trim removed 1 base at V and 3 bases at J, leaving 2 bases unmatched. CDR3 coding DNA: TGTGCCAGCAGCCAAGTTCAGGGGGACACTGAAGCTTTCTTT. Translation gives CASSQVQGDTEAFF.

This clonotype was detected a few times. The V call is TRBV24-1, the J call TRBJ2-3; 9 nucleotides align to TRBD2. Per germline, CDR1 KGHDR and CDR2 SFDVKD. V gave up 6 bases and J gave up 3 bases; unmatched junction bases: 9. The CDR3 runs to 16 residues. The CDR3 here is CATSKGPGLATDTQYF. CDR3 DNA: TGTGCCACCAGTAAGGGACCGGGACTAGCAACAGATACGCAGTATTTT.

This clonotype showed up just a few times. V and J are TRBV25-1 and TRBJ1-6, with D unclear. Germline V gene sequence: CDR1 MGHDK, CDR2 SYGVNS. This CDR3 comprises 14 residues. V was cut by 3 bases and J by 7 bases, with 10 bases left in between. The CDR3, as DNA: TGTGCCAGCAGTGAGCCCCGGCCGAATTCACCCCTCCACTTT. The encoded protein is CASSEPRPNSPLHF.

The gene calls are TRBV9 and TRBJ1-1; tentative D call: TRBD1 (5 bases). The CDR3 has 15 residues. Per germline, CDR1 SGDLS and CDR2 YYNGEE. The V and J ends lost 2 bases and 2 bases respectively, with 13 bases between them. CDR3 in DNA: TGTGCCAGCAGCGTGGGGCTCTCCCTAAACACTGAAGCTTTCTTT. It translates to CASSVGLSLNTEAFF.

This clonotype occurred many times. The gene calls are TRBV18 and TRBJ2-7, with 9 bases lining up with TRBD2. There are 16 residues in the CDR3. Germline trimming cut 0 bases from V and 2 bases from J; bases unmatched to any gene: 5. Germline CDR1 KGHSH, CDR2 LQKENI. Here the CDR3 reads CASSPPLAGSPYEQYF. The CDR3 DNA reads TGTGCCAGCTCACCACCGCTAGCGGGATCACCCTACGAGCAGTACTTC.

CDR3 coding DNA: TGTGCCAGCAGCTTAGCGGGAGAAGGAGATACGCAGTATTTT. Residues: CASSLAGEGDTQYF. The chain combines TRBV7-6 with TRBJ2-3; a possible D gene is TRBD2 (5 bases). Trimming removed 0 bases from V and 5 bases from J, with 9 bases in between. In germline, CDR1 is SGHVS, CDR2 FNYEAQ. The CDR3 runs to 14 residues.

Ten or more counts support this clonotype. The rearrangement joins TRBV29-1 to TRBJ2-1; 9 positions agree with TRBD2. This CDR3 has 14 residues. Germline loops: CDR1 SQVTM, CDR2 ANQGSEA. V shed 4 bases, J shed 5 bases, and the junction held 6 bases outside the gene matches. CDR3 bases: TGCAGCGTTGCCAGACTAGCGGACAACAATGAGCAGTTCTTC. The encoded protein is CSVARLADNNEQFF.

This clonotype was counted a few times. The chain combines TRBV5-1 with TRBJ2-3; perhaps TRBD1 as D (6 bases). CDR3 length equals 14 residues. Between the trimmed V and J ends, which lost 4 bases and 4 bases, there was a span of 13 bases. CDR1 is SGHRS, CDR2 YFSETQ, per germline. Here the CDR3 reads CASSARQVPDTQYF. CDR3 bases: TGCGCCAGCAGCGCCCGACAGGTTCCAGATACGCAGTATTTT.

The rearrangement uses TRBV20-1 and TRBJ1-3, with 9 nucleotides matching TRBD1. Germline CDR1 and CDR2: DFQATT and SNEGSKA (reference sequence). This CDR3 spans 14 amino acids. V lost 3 bases to trimming and J lost 1 base; unmatched junction nucleotides: 1. The CDR3 spells CSASGTGSGNTIYF. CDR3 in DNA: TGCAGTGCTAGTGGGACAGGGTCTGGAAACACCATATATTTT.

The chain joins TRBV20-1 to TRBJ2-3, with D tentatively TRBD1 (5 bases). This CDR3 region has 13 residues. Germline V gene sequence: CDR1 DFQATT, CDR2 SNEGSKA (reference sequence). V gave up 5 bases and J gave up 4 bases, with 13 bases separating them. The CDR3 DNA reads TGCAGTGCTCCCCCAGGGCACCCAGATACGCAGTATTTT. Its translation: CSAPPGHPDTQYF.

This clonotype has only a few counts. This rearrangement joins TRBV29-1 to TRBJ2-7, with 9 positions matching TRBD2. The trim removed 5 bases at V and 2 bases at J, leaving 4 bases unmatched. The CDR3 consists of 13 residues. CDR1 and CDR2 from the germline V gene are SQVTM and ANQGSEA. The CDR3 is CSVLSGSPYEQYF. CDR3 coding DNA: TGCAGCGTTCTTAGCGGGAGTCCCTACGAGCAGTACTTC.